Listed below are T cell receptor beta chains from one sample, sequenced in a study of cytomegalovirus exposure and HLA in healthy donors. Some clones are missing from TCRdb's copy, which holds only in-frame ones; the method was immunoSEQ multiplex PCR. The sample includes approximately 190,000 clones, over 65% of them seen just once. The specimen was PBMCs. These TCRs come from a boy aged 2 to 10 in good health and CMV-seronegative. CDR3s include the opening cysteine and the closing phenylalanine or tryptophan. The D gene is left open where the match is weak. Some rows have no size entry. The others give once, few or many, or a class for an expanded clone.

V	J	D	size	CDR3	DNA
TRBV9	TRBJ1-5	NA	NA	CASSEGGGNQPQHF	TGTGCCAGCAGCGAGGGGGGGGGCAATCAGCCCCAGCATTTT
TRBV5-4	TRBJ2-2	TRBD1	NA	CASQPGQGKVGELFF	TGTGCCAGTCAACCGGGACAGGGGAAGGTCGGGGAGCTGTTTTTT
TRBV7-2	TRBJ2-7	TRBD2	NA	CASSTSGGVYEQYF	TGTGCCAGCAGCACTAGCGGGGGAGTCTACGAGCAGTACTTC
TRBV7-6	TRBJ2-3	TRBD2	NA	CASSLVLSSGTSGAATQYF	TGTGCCAGCAGCTTAGTACTTTCCTCGGGGACTAGCGGGGCGGCAACGCAGTATTTT
TRBV5-8	TRBJ1-1	TRBD1	NA	CASSFNRGGEAFF	TGTGCCAGCAGTTTTAACAGGGGAGGTGAAGCTTTCTTT
TRBV20-1	TRBJ2-5	TRBD1	NA	CRAGTAETQYF	TGCAGAGCTGGGACAGCGGAGACCCAGTACTTC
TRBV9	TRBJ1-2	TRBD1	NA	CASSVDYGTASYGYTF	TGTGCCAGCAGCGTAGACTATGGGACAGCTTCCTATGGCTACACCTTC
TRBV2	TRBJ1-2	NA	NA	CASMNRYLGGYTF	TGTGCCAGCATGAACAGGTACCTAGGAGGCTACACCTTC
TRBV13	TRBJ1-3	TRBD1	once	CASSPMGQGGNTIYF	TGTGCCAGCAGCCCGATGGGACAGGGTGGAAACACCATATATTTT
TRBV7-2	TRBJ2-4	TRBD2	NA	CASSLGWPSGGSNIQYF	TGTGCCAGCAGCTTAGGCTGGCCTAGCGGGGGATCAAACATTCAGTACTTC
TRBV2	TRBJ1-2	NA	NA	CASSERGLDYGYTF	TGTGCCAGCAGTGAACGGGGTCTGGACTATGGCTACACCTTC
TRBV5-8	TRBJ1-1	NA	NA	CASSVGTGANTEVFF	NA
TRBV4-1	TRBJ1-2	NA	NA	CASSQLSRGINYGYTF	TGCGCCAGCAGCCAGCTCTCGAGGGGGATAAACTATGGCTACACCTTC
TRBV7-9	TRBJ1-2	NA	NA	CASSLTVHGYGYTF	TGTGCCAGCAGCTTAACGGTCCACGGTTACGGCTACACCTTC
TRBV30	TRBJ1-2	NA	NA	CAWRERARYGYTF	TGTGCCTGGAGGGAGCGGGCTCGGTATGGCTACACCTTC
TRBV27	TRBJ2-1	TRBD2	once	CASRQMGGEQFF	TGTGCCAGCAGGCAAATGGGGGGGGAGCAGTTCTTC
TRBV19	TRBJ2-7	TRBD2	once	CAGKRGSSYEQYF	TGTGCCGGAAAGCGGGGGAGCTCCTACGAGCAGTACTTC
TRBV16	TRBJ1-1	TRBD1	NA	CASSQNPPTGAVDTEAFF	TGTGCCAGCAGCCAAAATCCTCCGACAGGGGCCGTGGACACTGAAGCTTTCTTT
TRBV9	TRBJ1-6	NA	once	CASSAGGPLSYNSPLHF	TGTGCCAGCAGCGCGGGGGGCCCGCTCTCCTATAATTCACCCCTCCACTTT
TRBV5-1	TRBJ1-2	TRBD1	NA	CASSPGQGQRNYGYTF	TGCGCCAGCAGCCCTGGACAGGGGCAGCGTAACTATGGCTACACCTTC
TRBV20-1	TRBJ2-1	TRBD2	NA	CSATGTSGAFF	TGCAGTGCTACCGGGACTAGCGGGGCCTTCTTC
TRBV7-8	TRBJ2-6	NA	few	CASSLGGTGANVLTF	TGTGCCAGCAGCTTAGGAGGGACTGGGGCCAACGTCCTGACTTTC
TRBV6-1	TRBJ1-2	NA	NA	CASTEGGFYGYTF	TGTGCCAGCACCGAGGGGGGGTTCTATGGCTACACCTTC
TRBV2	TRBJ2-7	NA	NA	CASSPGGTYEQYF	TGTGCCAGCAGTCCAGGGGGGACCTACGAGCAGTACTTC
TRBV4-3	TRBJ2-7	NA	NA	CASSRSGSTYEQYF	TGCGCCAGCAGCCGGTCCGGGTCGACCTACGAGCAGTACTTC
TRBV10-3	TRBJ1-2	TRBD1	NA	CAIRAGTDSNYGYTF	TGTGCCATCAGGGCCGGGACAGATAGTAACTATGGCTACACCTTC
TRBV20-1	TRBJ2-5	NA	NA	CSAIQRETQYF	TGCAGTGCTATTCAGCGAGAGACCCAGTACTTC
TRBV5-1	TRBJ1-2	TRBD1	NA	CASSPRGANYGYTF	TGCGCCAGCAGCCCCAGGGGGGCTAACTATGGCTACACCTTC
TRBV30	TRBJ1-2	TRBD1	NA	CAWIRTGITNYGYTF	TGTGCCTGGATACGGACAGGGATTACTAACTATGGCTACACCTTC
TRBV11-2	TRBJ2-5	TRBD1	NA	CASSQDREETQYF	TGTGCCAGCAGTCAGGACAGGGAAGAGACCCAGTACTTC
TRBV11-2	TRBJ2-7	NA	few	CASSGVTGTTYEQYF	TGTGCCAGCAGCGGCGTTACAGGGACCACCTACGAGCAGTACTTC
TRBV6-6	TRBJ2-5	NA	NA	CASSYSGGKETQYF	TGTGCCAGCAGTTACTCAGGCGGAAAAGAGACCCAGTACTTC
TRBV7-2	TRBJ2-7	NA	NA	CASSLLQGGAYEQYF	TGTGCCAGCAGCCTCCTACAGGGGGGGGCCTACGAGCAGTACTTC
TRBV7-3	TRBJ2-3	TRBD2	NA	CASSLTGTSGGSTDTQYF	TGTGCCAGCAGCTTAACGGGCACTAGCGGCGGGAGCACAGATACGCAGTATTTT
TRBV4-3	TRBJ2-1	TRBD2	NA	CASSRVAGGFEQFF	TGCGCCAGCAGCCGAGTAGCGGGGGGGTTTGAGCAGTTCTTC
TRBV18	TRBJ2-3	TRBD2	NA	CASSPWRGAVPTDTQYF	TGTGCCAGCTCACCGTGGCGGGGGGCTGTACCCACAGATACGCAGTATTTT
TRBV6-5	TRBJ2-1	TRBD1	NA	CASSGTVSSYNEQFF	TGTGCCAGCAGTGGGACAGTCAGCTCCTACAATGAGCAGTTCTTC